This T cell receptor beta chain was sequenced for a study of CD8 T cells in ankylosing spondylitis. Overall study findings and caveats: Disease-linked clones were reportedly significantly enriched in matched ankylosing spondylitis synovial fluid. Clones linked with disease were CD8+ and fairly uncommon in the peripheral blood.

TCRdb reprocessed the 5' RACE reads with MiXCR, giving one entry per CDR3 protein. The table shows 300,000 to 400,000 distinct CDR3 sequences, with 20% to 25% occurring only once. The CDR3 spans 14 residues. Germline CDR1 reads SGHKS; CDR2 reads YYEKEE (reference sequence). Trimming took 2 bases from V and 1 from J, leaving 9 bases between them. As for this clonotype: The antigen remains undetermined.

The chain recombines TRBV5-5 with TRBJ2-5, with D uncertain. This clonotype was obtained from a male donor with ankylosing spondylitis or in good health (not recorded which). The specimen sequenced was blood, either unsorted or a sorted T cell fraction (not recorded which). CDR3 in DNA: TGTGCCAGCAGCTTCCGGCACACCCAAGAGACCCAGTACTTC. This translates into CASSFRHTQETQYF.